This record looks at one T cell receptor (beta chain) sequence and its context. What it binds is not known. The sample comes from a study of monozygotic twins with inflammatory bowel disease. Study-level results: Among patients, repertoires may have gained variability from differing immunosuppressive treatments.

CDR1 SGHRS and CDR2 YFSETQ come from the germline V gene. The CDR3 sequence is 16 residues long. The input for each TCR library was 3,000 to 3,500 ng of total RNA. TCRdb re-called the 5' RACE reads and gives one entry per CDR3 protein, without DNA. In all, the sample yields around 150,000 distinct CDR3 sequences. Donors each contributed one blood sample measuring under 3 ml. This TCR was recovered from a human donor with ulcerative colitis or Crohn's disease, or a healthy co-twin of an affected twin (not recorded which). The chain combines TRBV5-1 with TRBJ2-1. The specimen sequenced was blood. CDR3 in amino acids: CASSLSQRGSYNEQFF.